This TCR beta chain came from a study of response to subunit inactivated influenza vaccine. Study-level results: Every seasonal influenza vaccination brings in few new T cells, the authors suggested.

TCRdb re-derived calls from the RT-PCR reads in MiXCR, one entry per CDR3 protein. Of more than 200,000 distinct CDR3 sequences in the sample, roughly an eighth are singletons; the top ten hold roughly 7.7%. This CDR3 spans 15 amino acids. The V end lost 2 bases, the J end lost 1 base, and 11 bases lay between the germline ends. This clonotype was picked up many times. Antigen: not known. Sequencing was performed on non-naive T cells sorted from PBMCs, taken around 14 days before vaccination. V and J are TRBV12-3 or TRBV12-4 and TRBJ2-5; D possibly corresponds to TRBD2 (6 bases). This receptor was identified in a man aged 45-60 years who received an inactivated influenza vaccine. The CDR3 region has the DNA TGTGCCAGCAGTTTATTCGGGGGACTCCAAGAGACCCAGTACTTC. It codes for CASSLFGGLQETQYF.